This is a list of T cell receptor beta chains from one sample in a study of memory CD4+ T cells and cytomegalovirus serostatus. The assay was immunoSEQ multiplex PCR, and TCRdb's table has in-frame clones only and misses some. The sample records around 88,000 clones, about 80% being singletons. Material for sequencing was memory CD4+ T cells from blood. The receptors originated from an adult in good health and CMV-seropositive. Each CDR3 is given with its conserved first and last residue. The D gene is left open where the match is weak. Clone size is shown for a subset of rows, as once, few, many or a class of expanded clone.

>TRBJ2-1|-|TRBD1|TRBV7-9
TGTGCCAGCAGCCTAAGGGGACAGGTGCCTGTCTTC
CASSLRGQVPVF
>TRBJ2-1|-|TRBD2|TRBV5-1
TGCGCCAGCGCTCTAAAGACTAGCGGGGCTTACAATGAGCAGTTCTTC
CASALKTSGAYNEQFF
>TRBJ1-2|-|TRBD1|TRBV28
TGTGCCAGCAGTTCCGGACAGGCGCCTGGCTACACCTTC
CASSSGQAPGYTF
>TRBJ2-7|-|-|TRBV28
TGTGCCAGCAGTTGGGGCCCCCCAGGCGAGCAGTACTTC
CASSWGPPGEQYF
>TRBJ2-5|-|TRBD1|TRBV4-2
TGTGCCAGCAGCCAAGAGGGGTCAGGACAGGGGACGGAGACCCAGTACTTC
CASSQEGSGQGTETQYF
>TRBJ2-4|-|-|TRBV27
TGTGCCAGCAGTTTAAAGTCTGGGGCTCTAGCCAAAAACATTCAGTACTTC
CASSLKSGALAKNIQYF
>TRBJ2-1|few|-|TRBV5-6
TGTGCCAGCAGCTGGGACTACAATGAGCAGTTCTTC
CASSWDYNEQFF
>TRBJ2-1|-|TRBD2|TRBV4-3
TGCGCCAGCAGCCTACGTACGGGACTAGCGCTCCACAATGAGCAGTTCTTC
CASSLRTGLALHNEQFF
>TRBJ1-2|-|-|TRBV10-3
TGTGCCATCAGTGGGGATGGTAACTATGGCTACACCTTC
CAISGDGNYGYTF
>TRBJ2-5|once|-|TRBV7-9
TGTGCCAGCAGCCGGACAGAACAAGAGACCCAGTACTTC
CASSRTEQETQYF
>TRBJ1-2|-|TRBD1|TRBV10-3
TGTGCCATCAGTGAGCTGGGACAGGGGGCTGATGGCTACACCTTC
CAISELGQGADGYTF
>TRBJ1-5|-|-|TRBV28
TGTGCCAGCAGTACCGCGGGAGGGTGGCAGCCCCAGCATTTT
CASSTAGGWQPQHF
>TRBJ1-3|-|TRBD1|TRBV7-2
TGTGCCAGCAGCTTAACGGGACAGGGCTTACGAGGAAACACCATATATTTT
CASSLTGQGLRGNTIYF
>TRBJ2-7|-|TRBD1|TRBV5-1
TGCGCCAGCAGCTTGGATGGGACAGGGAAATACGAGCAGTACTTC
CASSLDGTGKYEQYF
>TRBJ2-2|few|-|TRBV28
TGTGCCAGCAGTTTAACATCGGGGGCCACCGGGGAGCTGTTTTTT
CASSLTSGATGELFF